This TCR beta chain was retrieved from a study of shared clonotypes between healthy human individuals. CDR3 length: 12 amino acids. CDR1 SQVTM and CDR2 ANQGSEA come from the germline V gene. V was shortened by 0 bases and J by 2 bases, with 5 bases between the two germline ends. Method: immunoSEQ multiplex PCR; TCRdb's copy keeps in-frame clones and lacks some. The table records 950,000 to 1,100,000 clones, approximately 78% of them present only once. Study-level points and caveats: Naive subsets usually exceeded memory subsets in estimated richness.

Remarks on this clone: No antigen is known for it.

Sequences were obtained from memory CD4+ T cells from PBMCs. Subset denoted: CD45RA-negative fraction. The chain couples TRBV29-1 to TRBJ2-7; D could derive from TRBD1 or TRBD2 (5 bases each). The TCR originated in a man between 18 and 29 years old in good health. Some clones in this sample may be carry-over from other donors' samples. The CDR3 sequence is CSVEEGAYEQYF. CDR3 sequence (DNA): TGCAGCGTTGAAGAGGGGGCCTACGAGCAGTACTTC.